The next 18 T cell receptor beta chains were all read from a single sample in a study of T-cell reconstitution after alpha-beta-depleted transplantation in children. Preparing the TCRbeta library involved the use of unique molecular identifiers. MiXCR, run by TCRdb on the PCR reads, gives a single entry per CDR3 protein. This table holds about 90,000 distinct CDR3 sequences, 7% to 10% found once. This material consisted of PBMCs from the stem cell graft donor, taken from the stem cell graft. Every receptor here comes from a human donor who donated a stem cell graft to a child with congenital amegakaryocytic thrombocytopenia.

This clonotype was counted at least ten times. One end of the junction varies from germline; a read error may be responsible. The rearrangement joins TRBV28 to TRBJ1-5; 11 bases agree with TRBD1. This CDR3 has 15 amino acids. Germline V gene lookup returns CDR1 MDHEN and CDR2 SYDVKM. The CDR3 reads CASRPWTGGNQPQHF. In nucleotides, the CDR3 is TGTGCCAGCAGACCTTGGACAGGGGGCAACCAGCCCCAGCATTTT.

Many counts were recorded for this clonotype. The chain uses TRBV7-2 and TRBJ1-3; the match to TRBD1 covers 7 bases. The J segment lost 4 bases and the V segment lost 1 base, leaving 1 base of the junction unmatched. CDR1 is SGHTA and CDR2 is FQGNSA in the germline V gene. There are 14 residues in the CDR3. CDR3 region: CASSLGGQGNTIYF. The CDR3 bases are TGTGCCAGCAGCTTAGGGGGACAGGGAAACACCATATATTTT.

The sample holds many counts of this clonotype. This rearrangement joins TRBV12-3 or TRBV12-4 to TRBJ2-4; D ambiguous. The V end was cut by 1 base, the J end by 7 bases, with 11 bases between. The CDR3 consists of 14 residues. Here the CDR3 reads CASSLVAGLNIQYF. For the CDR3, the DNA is TGTGCCAGCAGTTTAGTGGCCGGGTTGAACATTCAGTACTTC.

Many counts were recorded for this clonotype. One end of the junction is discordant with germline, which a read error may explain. In DNA, the CDR3 is TGCGCCAGCAGTACGGGACTAGCGGTCGTTTTT. Amino acids: CASSTGLAVVF. The V and J genes are TRBV10-2 and TRBJ2-3, with 11 bases identical to TRBD2. Germline CDR1 WSHSY, CDR2 SAAADI. This CDR3 is 11 amino acids long.

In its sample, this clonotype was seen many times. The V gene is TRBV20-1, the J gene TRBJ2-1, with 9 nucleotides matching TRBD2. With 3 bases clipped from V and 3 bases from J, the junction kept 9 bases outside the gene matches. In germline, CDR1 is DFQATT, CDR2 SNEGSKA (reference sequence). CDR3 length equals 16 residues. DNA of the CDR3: TGCAGTGCTAGTAACGCGGGGGGGCCAAACTACAATGAGCAGTTCTTC. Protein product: CSASNAGGPNYNEQFF.

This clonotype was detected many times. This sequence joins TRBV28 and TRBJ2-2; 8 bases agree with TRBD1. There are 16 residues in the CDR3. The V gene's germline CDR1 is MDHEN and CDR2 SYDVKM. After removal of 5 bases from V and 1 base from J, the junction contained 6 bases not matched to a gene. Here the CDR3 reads CASSRSGGWNTGELFF. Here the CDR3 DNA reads TGTGCCAGCAGTAGATCAGGGGGCTGGAACACCGGGGAGCTGTTTTTT.

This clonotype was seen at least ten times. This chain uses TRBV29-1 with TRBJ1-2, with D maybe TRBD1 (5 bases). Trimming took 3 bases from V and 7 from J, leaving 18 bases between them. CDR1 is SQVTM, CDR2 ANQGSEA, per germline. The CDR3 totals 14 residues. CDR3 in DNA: TGCAGCGTTGAGGTCCCACCCCGCGGGGGTGGCTACACCTTC. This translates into CSVEVPPRGGGYTF.

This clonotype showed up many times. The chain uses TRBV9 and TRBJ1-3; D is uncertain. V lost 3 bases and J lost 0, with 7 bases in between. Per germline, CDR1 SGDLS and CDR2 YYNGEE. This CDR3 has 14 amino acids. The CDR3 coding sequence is TGTGCCAGCAGCGGCCGAAGCTCTGGAAACACCATATATTTT. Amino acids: CASSGRSSGNTIYF. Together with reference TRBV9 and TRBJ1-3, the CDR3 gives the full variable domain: DSGVTQTPKHLITATGQRVTLRCSPRSGDLSVYWYQQSLDQGLQFLIQYYNGEERAKGNILERFSAQQFPDLHSELNLSSLELGDSALYFCASSGRSSGNTIYFGEGSWLTVV.

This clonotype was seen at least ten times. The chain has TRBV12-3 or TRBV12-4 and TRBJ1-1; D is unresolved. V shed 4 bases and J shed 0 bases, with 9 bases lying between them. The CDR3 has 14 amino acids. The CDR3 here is CASSWGAMNTEAFF. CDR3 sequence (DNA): TGTGCCAGCAGTTGGGGAGCGATGAACACTGAAGCTTTCTTT.

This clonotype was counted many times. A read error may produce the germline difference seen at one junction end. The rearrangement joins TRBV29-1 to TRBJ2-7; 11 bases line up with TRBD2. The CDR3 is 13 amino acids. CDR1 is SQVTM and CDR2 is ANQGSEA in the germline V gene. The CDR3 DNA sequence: TGCAGCGTTGAAGATGTGACTAGCGGGGCCCTTGCCTTC. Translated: CSVEDVTSGALAF.

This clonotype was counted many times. The CDR3 region is CASSSGTNFRTEKLFF. In DNA, the CDR3 is TGTGCCAGCAGCTCCGGGACGAACTTCAGGACCGAAAAACTGTTTTTT. This sequence joins TRBV6-5 and TRBJ1-4, with D tentatively TRBD1 (5 bases). Trimming left V 6 bases short and J 8 bases short, with 22 bases between. The germline CDR1 and CDR2 sequences are MNHEY and SVGAGI. The CDR3 covers 16 residues.

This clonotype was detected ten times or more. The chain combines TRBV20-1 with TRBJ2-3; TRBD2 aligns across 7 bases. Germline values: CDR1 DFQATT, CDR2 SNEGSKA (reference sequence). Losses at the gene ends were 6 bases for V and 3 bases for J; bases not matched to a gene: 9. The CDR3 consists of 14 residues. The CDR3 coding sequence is TGCAGTGCGGGGAGCGGGGTCGAGACAGATACGCAGTATTTT. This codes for CSAGSGVETDTQYF.

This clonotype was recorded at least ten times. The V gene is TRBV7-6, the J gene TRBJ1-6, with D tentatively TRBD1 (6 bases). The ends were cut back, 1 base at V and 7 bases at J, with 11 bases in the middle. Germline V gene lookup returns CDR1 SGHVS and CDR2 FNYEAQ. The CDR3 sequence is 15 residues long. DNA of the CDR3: TGTGCCAGCAGCTTAGAGGACAGCCCGAATTCACCCCTCCACTTT. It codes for CASSLEDSPNSPLHF.

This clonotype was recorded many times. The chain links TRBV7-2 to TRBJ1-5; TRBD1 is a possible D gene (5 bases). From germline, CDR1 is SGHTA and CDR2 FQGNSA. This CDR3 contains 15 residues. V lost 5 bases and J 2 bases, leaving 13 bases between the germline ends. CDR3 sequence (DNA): TGTGCCAGCAGCCTGGACACCCTGCGCAATCAGCCCCAGCATTTT. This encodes CASSLDTLRNQPQHF.

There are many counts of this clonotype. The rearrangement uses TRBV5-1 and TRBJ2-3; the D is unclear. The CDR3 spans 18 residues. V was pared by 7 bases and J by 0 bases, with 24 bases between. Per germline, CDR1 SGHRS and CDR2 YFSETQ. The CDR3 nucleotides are TGCGCCAGCCGATTTGGCCGGGCGGTAGCACCTAGCACAGATACGCAGTATTTT. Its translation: CASRFGRAVAPSTDTQYF.

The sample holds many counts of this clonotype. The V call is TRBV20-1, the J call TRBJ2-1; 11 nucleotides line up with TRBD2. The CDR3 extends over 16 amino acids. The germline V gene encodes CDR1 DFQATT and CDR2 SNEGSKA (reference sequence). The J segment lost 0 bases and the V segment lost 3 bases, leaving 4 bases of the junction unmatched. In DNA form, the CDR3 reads TGCAGTGCTAGCACTAGCGGGAGATCCTCCTACAATGAGCAGTTCTTC. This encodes CSASTSGRSSYNEQFF.

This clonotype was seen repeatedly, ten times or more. The CDR3 loop is CASSEDGSNQPQHF. The CDR3 region has the DNA TGCGCCAGCAGCGAGGACGGTAGCAATCAGCCCCAGCATTTT. The rearrangement joins TRBV5-1 to TRBJ1-5; no clear D. CDR3 length equals 14 residues. V was clipped by 4 bases and J by 0 bases, with 8 bases between them. Germline V gene data show CDR1 as SGHRS and CDR2 as YFSETQ.

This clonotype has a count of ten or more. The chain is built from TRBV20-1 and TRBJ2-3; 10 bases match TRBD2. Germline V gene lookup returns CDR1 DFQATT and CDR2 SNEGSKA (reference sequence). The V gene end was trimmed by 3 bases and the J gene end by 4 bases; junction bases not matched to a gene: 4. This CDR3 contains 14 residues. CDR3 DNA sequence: TGCAGTGCTAGTAGGCTAGCGGGGGCAGATACGCAGTATTTT. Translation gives CSASRLAGADTQYF.